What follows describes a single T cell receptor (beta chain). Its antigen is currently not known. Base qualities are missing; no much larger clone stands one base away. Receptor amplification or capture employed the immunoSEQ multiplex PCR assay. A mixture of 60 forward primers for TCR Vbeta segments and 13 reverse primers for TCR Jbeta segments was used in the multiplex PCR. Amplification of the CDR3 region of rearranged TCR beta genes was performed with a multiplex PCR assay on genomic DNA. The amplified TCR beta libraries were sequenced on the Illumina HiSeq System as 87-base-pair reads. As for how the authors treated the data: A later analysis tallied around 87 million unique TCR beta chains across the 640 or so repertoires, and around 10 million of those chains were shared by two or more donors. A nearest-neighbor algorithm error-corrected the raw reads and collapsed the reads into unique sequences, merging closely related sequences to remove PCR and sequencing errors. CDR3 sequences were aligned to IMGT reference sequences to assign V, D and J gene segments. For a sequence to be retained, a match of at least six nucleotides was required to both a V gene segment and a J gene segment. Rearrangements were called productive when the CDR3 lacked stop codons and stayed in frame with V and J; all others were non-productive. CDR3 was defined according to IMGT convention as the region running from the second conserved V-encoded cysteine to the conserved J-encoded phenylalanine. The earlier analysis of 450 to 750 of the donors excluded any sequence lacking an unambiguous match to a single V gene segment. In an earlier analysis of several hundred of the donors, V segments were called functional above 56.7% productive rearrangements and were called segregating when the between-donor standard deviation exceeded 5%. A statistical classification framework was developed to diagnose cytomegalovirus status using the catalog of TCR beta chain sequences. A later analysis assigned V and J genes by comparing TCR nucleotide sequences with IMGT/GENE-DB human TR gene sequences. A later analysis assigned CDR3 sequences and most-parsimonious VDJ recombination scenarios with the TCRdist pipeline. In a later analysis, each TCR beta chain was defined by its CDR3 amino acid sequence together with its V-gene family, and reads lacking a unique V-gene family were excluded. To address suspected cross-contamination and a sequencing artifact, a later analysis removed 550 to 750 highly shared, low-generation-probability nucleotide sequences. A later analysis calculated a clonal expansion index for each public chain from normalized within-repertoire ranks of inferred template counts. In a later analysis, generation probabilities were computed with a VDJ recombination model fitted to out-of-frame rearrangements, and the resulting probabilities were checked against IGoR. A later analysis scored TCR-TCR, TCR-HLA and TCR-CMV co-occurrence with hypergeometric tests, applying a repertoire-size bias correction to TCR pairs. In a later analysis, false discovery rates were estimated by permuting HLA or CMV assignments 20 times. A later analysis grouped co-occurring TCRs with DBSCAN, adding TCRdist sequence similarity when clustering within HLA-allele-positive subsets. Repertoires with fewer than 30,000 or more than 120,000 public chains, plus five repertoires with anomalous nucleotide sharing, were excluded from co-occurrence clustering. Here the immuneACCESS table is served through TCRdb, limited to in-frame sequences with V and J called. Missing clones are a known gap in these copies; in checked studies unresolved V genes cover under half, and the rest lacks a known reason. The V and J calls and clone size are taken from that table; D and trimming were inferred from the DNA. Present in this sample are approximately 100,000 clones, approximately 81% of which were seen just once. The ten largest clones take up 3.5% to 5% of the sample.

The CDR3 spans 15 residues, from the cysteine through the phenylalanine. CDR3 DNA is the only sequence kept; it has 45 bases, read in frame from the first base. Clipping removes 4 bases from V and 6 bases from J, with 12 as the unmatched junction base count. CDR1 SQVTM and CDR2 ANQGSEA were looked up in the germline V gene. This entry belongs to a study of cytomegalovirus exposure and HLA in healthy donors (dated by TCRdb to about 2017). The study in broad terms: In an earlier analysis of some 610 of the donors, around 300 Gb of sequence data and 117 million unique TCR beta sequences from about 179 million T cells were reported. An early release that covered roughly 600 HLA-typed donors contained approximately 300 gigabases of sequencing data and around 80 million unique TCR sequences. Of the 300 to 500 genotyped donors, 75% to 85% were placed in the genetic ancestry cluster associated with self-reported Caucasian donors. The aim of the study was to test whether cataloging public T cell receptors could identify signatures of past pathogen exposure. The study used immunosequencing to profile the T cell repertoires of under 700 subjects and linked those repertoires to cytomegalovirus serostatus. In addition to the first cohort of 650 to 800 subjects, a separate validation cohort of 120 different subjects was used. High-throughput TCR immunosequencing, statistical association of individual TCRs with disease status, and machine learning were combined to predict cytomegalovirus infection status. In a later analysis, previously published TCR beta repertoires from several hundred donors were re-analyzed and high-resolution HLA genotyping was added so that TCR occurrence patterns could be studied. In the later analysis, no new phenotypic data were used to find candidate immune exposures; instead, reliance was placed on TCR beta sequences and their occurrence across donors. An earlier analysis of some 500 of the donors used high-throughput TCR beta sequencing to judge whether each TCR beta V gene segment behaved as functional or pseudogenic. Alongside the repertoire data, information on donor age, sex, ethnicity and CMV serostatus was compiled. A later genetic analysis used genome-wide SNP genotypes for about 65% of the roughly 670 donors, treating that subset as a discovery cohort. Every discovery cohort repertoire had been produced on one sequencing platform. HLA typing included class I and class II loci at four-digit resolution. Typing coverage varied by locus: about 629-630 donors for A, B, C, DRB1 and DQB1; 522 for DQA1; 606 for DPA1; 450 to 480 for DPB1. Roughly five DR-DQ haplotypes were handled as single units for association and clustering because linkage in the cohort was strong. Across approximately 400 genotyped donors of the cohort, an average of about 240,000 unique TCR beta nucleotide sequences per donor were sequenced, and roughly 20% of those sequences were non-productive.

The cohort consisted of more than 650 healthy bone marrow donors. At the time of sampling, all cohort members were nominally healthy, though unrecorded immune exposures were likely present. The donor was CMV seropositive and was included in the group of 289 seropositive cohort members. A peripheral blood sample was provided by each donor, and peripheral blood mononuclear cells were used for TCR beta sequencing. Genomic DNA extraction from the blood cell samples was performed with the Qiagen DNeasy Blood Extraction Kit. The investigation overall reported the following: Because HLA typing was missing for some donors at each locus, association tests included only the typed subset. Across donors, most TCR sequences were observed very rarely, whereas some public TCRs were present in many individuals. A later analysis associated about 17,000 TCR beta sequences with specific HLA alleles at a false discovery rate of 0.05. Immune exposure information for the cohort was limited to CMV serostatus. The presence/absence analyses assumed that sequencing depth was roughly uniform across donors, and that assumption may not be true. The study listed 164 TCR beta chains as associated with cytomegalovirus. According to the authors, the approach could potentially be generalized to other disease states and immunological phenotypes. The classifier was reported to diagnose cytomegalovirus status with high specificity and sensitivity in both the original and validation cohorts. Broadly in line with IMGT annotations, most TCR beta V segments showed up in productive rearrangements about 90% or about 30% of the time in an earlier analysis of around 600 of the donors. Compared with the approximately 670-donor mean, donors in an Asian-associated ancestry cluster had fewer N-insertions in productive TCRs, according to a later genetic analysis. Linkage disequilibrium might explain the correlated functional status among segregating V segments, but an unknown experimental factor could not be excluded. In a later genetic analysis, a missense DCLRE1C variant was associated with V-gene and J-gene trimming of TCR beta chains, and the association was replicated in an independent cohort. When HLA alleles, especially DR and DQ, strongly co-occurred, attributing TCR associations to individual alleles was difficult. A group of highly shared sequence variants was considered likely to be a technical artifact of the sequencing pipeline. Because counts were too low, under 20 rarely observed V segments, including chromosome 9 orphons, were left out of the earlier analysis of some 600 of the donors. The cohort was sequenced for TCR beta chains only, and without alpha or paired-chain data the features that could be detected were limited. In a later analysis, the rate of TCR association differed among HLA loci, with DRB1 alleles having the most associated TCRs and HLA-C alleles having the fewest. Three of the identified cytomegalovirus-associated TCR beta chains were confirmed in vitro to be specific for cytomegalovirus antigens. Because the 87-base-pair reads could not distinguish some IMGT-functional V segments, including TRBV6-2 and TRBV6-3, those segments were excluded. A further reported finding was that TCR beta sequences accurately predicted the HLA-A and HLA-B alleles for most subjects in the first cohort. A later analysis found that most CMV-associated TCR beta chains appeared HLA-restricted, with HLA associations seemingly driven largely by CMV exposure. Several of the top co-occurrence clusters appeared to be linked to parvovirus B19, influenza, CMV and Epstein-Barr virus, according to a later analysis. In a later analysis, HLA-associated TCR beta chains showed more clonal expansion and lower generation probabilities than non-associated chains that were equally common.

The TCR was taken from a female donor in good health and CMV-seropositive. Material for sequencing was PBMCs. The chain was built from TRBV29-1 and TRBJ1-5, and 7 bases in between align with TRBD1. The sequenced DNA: TGCAGCGTTGTGGGGGACAGTTCTGGTGTTCAGCCCCAGCATTTT. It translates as CSVVGDSSGVQPQHF.